This record looks at one T cell receptor (beta chain) sequence and its context. The data belong to a study of blood T cell repertoires in COVID-19. The CDR3 is made up of 18 amino acids. V was shortened by 2 bases and J by 0 bases, with 20 bases between the two germline ends. Germline V lookup: CDR1 SGDLS, CDR2 YYNGEE. Clones were read by immunoSEQ multiplex PCR, and TCRdb kept only the in-frame ones, dropping some. The sample includes roughly 240,000 clones, 83% of them seen just once. The receptor was derived from a middle-aged woman who had been exposed to COVID-19. The J gene is TRBJ1-2, the V gene TRBV9; D is undetermined. Sequencing was done on a sample of PBMCs or T cells enriched from blood (not recorded which). Written as DNA, the CDR3 is TGTGCCAGCAGCGTTGAAGCGAGGAGACTAACCACTAACTATGGCTACACCTTC. Translation gives CASSVEARRLTTNYGYTF.